One and the same sample provided the 15 T cell receptor beta chains below, sequenced in a study of regulatory T cells in long-lasting Graves disease. For TCR beta, libraries came from iRepertoire HTBI primers and Arm-PCR of CDR3 regions. TCRdb independently ran MiXCR on the multiplex PCR reads; one entry per CDR3 protein. The sample gives 700,000 or so distinct CDR3 sequences, approximately 31% of which show up once; under 50% is in the top ten. Time point indicated: persistent/refractory GD, antithyroid drugs over 5 years with positive TRAb. There was RNA extracted from PBMCs, and the TCR library was made from it. The specimen was peripheral blood mononuclear cells (PBMCs), collected when the disease was refractory, from a patient treated with antithyroid drugs. The receptors here all came from a female donor with Graves disease.

There are a few counts of this clonotype. This chain connects TRBV15 to TRBJ2-7, with D tentatively TRBD2 (6 bases). The CDR3 contains 14 residues. Germline loops: CDR1 LNHNV, CDR2 YYDKDF (reference sequence). Trimming took off 4 bases at V and 7 bases at J, with 17 bases between the two ends. CDR3 DNA sequence: TGTGCCACCAGCATCCAAGGTGGAGGGTTGGAGCAGTACTTC. This sequence encodes CATSIQGGGLEQYF.

This clonotype was seen at least ten times. CDR3 sequence: CASKFGAGRETQYF. CDR3 DNA: TGTGCCAGCAAATTTGGGGCAGGGCGCGAGACCCAGTACTTC. The chain is built from TRBV6-1 and TRBJ2-5; maybe TRBD1 (5 bases). V dropped 7 bases and J dropped 5 bases, with 17 bases sitting between them. The CDR3 loop spans 14 amino acids. CDR1 is MNHNS and CDR2 is SASEGT in the germline V gene.

This clonotype was picked up a small number of times. This rearrangement joins TRBV27 to TRBJ1-4; tentatively, D is TRBD1 (5 bases). Trimming removed 6 bases at V and 7 bases at J, with 18 bases between. The CDR3 totals 15 residues. The germline V gene has CDR1 MNHEY and CDR2 SMNVEV (reference sequence). Here the CDR3 reads CASSLGRAGSEKLFF. CDR3 DNA: TGTGCCAGCAGCCTGGGGCGGGCGGGGAGTGAAAAACTGTTTTTT. Full variable domain (rest looked up from reference TRBV27 and TRBJ1-4): EAQVTQNPRYLITVTGKKLTVTCSQNMNHEYMSWYRQDPGLGLRQIYYSMNVEVTDKGDVPEGYKVSRKEKRNFPLILESPSPNQTSLYFCASSLGRAGSEKLFFGSGTQLSVL.

This chain links TRBV7-2 with TRBJ1-4; D remains unclear. Germline V lookup: CDR1 SGHTA, CDR2 FQGNSA. V lost 3 bases and J 6 bases, leaving 11 bases between the germline ends. The CDR3 runs 14 residues. The CDR3 loop is CASSFPVQHEKLFF. DNA for the CDR3: TGTGCCAGCAGCTTTCCCGTGCAGCATGAAAAACTGTTTTTT.

This sequence joins TRBV20-1 and TRBJ1-6, with 10 bases identical to TRBD1. CDR1 and CDR2 from the germline V gene are DFQATT and SNEGSKA (reference sequence). The V and J ends lost 3 bases and 8 bases, in that order; junction bases with no gene match: 1. The CDR3 runs to 13 residues. CDR3 sequence reads: CSARTGGDSPLHF. CDR3 DNA: TGCAGTGCTAGGACAGGGGGCGATTCACCCCTCCACTTT.

The table lists this clonotype with many counts. The V and J genes are TRBV12-3 or TRBV12-4 and TRBJ1-5, with TRBD1 matching over 8 bases. Germline trimming cut 4 bases from V and 6 bases from J; bases unmatched to any gene: 11. CDR3 length: 16 amino acids. CDR3 amino acids: CASSSTQGAQGQPQHF. CDR3 nucleotides: TGTGCCAGCAGTTCAACGCAGGGGGCGCAGGGTCAGCCCCAGCATTTT.

In its sample, this clonotype was seen a few times. The chain carries TRBV20-1 and TRBJ1-2; tentative D call: TRBD1 (5 bases). Germline V gives CDR1 DFQATT, CDR2 SNEGSKA (reference sequence). The V and J ends lost 2 bases and 8 bases respectively, with 15 bases between them. This CDR3 has 13 residues. This CDR3 reads CSARPGISEGYTF. For the CDR3, the DNA is TGCAGTGCTAGACCAGGGATCAGTGAGGGCTACACCTTC.

The chain is built from TRBV27 and TRBJ2-7; TRBD2 matches at 7 bases. The CDR3 is 15 residues long. Germline V gene lookup returns CDR1 MNHEY and CDR2 SMNVEV (reference sequence). Trimming took 4 bases from V and 4 from J; bases not matched to a gene: 10. Here the CDR3 reads CASSSPSGGAYEQYF. The CDR3 region has the DNA TGTGCCAGCAGTTCCCCTAGCGGCGGCGCGTACGAGCAGTACTTC.

The chain links TRBV4-2 to TRBJ2-7, with TRBD1 matching over 7 bases. J gave up 6 bases and V 6 bases, and 14 bases lay outside the gene matches. CDR3 size: 15 residues. Germline V gene lookup returns CDR1 LGHNA and CDR2 YNFKEQ. The CDR3 is CASSHYIGQVIEQYF. The CDR3 DNA is TGTGCCAGCAGTCACTATATCGGACAGGTAATCGAGCAGTACTTC.

The rearrangement links TRBV12-3 or TRBV12-4 to TRBJ2-1; 10 nucleotides align to TRBD2. The CDR3 contains 15 residues. The ends lost 5 bases at V and 2 bases at J; junction bases unmatched: 3. The CDR3: CASSEGLATYNEQFF. The CDR3 DNA sequence: TGTGCCAGCAGTGAGGGACTAGCGACCTACAATGAGCAGTTCTTC.

Remarks on this clonotype: The CDR3 ends on some other residue instead of the conserved phenylalanine or tryptophan, so this is likely a read error. The J gene is TRBJ2-7, the V gene TRBV20-1; 10 nucleotides line up with TRBD2. V lost 2 bases, J lost 4 bases, and 5 bases stayed unmatched. Germline-derived CDR1 and CDR2 are DFQATT and SNEGSKA (reference sequence). This CDR3 has 14 residues. The CDR3 DNA reads TGCAGTGCTAGAAAGACTAGCGGGTATTACGAGCAGTACTCC. Translated: CSARKTSGYYEQYS.

About this clonotype: The germline gene is not matched at one end of the junction; a read error may be the cause. The chain joins TRBV6-1 to TRBJ1-1; 9 bases are a match to TRBD1. The CDR3 sequence is 15 residues long. Germline assignment: CDR1 MNHNS and CDR2 SASEGT. The CDR3 nucleotides read TGTGCCAGCAGTCGACGAGACAGGGGGAACGCTGAAGCTTTCTTT. As protein: CASSRRDRGNAEAFF.

The V and J genes are TRBV15 and TRBJ2-2; D is unresolved. CDR3 length: 15 amino acids. Germline V gives CDR1 LNHNV, CDR2 YYDKDF (reference sequence). Trimming removed 0 bases at V and 4 bases at J, with 9 bases between. CDR3 residues: CATSRDHRSTGELFF. CDR3 nucleotides: TGTGCCACCAGCAGAGATCATCGGAGCACCGGGGAGCTGTTTTTT.

At least ten counts were recorded for this clonotype. The genes are TRBV30 and TRBJ1-4; 12 bases are shared with TRBD1. Trimming took 7 bases from V and 13 from J; bases not matched to a gene: 4. This CDR3 region has 11 residues. Germline-derived CDR1 and CDR2 are GTSNPN and SVGIG (reference sequence). CDR3 amino acids: CASGQGARLFF. CDR3 DNA: TGTGCCTCGGGACAGGGGGCCAGACTGTTTTTT.

The V and J genes are TRBV20-1 and TRBJ1-1; 7 positions match TRBD1. Germline V lookup: CDR1 DFQATT, CDR2 SNEGSKA (reference sequence). Losses at the gene ends were 0 bases for V and 2 bases for J; bases not matched to a gene: 6. The CDR3 extends over 15 amino acids. CDR3 nucleotide sequence: TGCAGTGCTAGAGATCCCAACAGGGGAAACACTGAAGCTTTCTTT. The encoded protein is CSARDPNRGNTEAFF.